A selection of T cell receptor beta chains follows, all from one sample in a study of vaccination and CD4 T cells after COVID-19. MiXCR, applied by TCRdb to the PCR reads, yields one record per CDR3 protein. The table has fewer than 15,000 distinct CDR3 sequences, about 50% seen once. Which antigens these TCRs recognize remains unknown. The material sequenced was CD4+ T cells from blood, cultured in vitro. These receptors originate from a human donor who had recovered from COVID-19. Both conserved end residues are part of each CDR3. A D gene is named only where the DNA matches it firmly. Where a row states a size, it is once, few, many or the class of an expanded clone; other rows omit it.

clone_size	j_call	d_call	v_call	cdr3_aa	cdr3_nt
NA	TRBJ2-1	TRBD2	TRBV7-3	CASSFRGRPSYNEQFF	TGTGCCAGCAGCTTTCGCGGGAGGCCCTCCTACAATGAGCAGTTCTTC
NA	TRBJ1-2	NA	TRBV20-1	CSARPVAGLGYTF	TGCAGTGCTAGACCCGTAGCGGGATTGGGCTACACCTTC
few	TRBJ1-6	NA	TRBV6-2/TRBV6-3	CASSTGYNSPLHF	TGTGCCAGCAGTACAGGATATAATTCACCCCTCCACTTT
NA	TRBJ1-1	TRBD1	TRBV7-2	CASSRRQGAGDTEAFF	TGTGCCAGCAGCCGAAGACAGGGGGCGGGCGACACTGAAGCTTTCTTT
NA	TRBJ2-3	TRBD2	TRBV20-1	CSARSGSTDTQYF	TGCAGTGCGAGAAGCGGGAGTACAGATACGCAGTATTTT
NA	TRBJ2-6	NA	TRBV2	CASSDWGSGANVLTF	TGTGCCAGCAGTGATTGGGGGAGTGGGGCCAACGTCCTGACTTTC
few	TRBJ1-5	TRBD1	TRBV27	CASSPSGTGPYSNQPQHF	TGTGCCAGCAGCCCGAGTGGGACAGGACCTTATAGCAATCAGCCCCAGCATTTT
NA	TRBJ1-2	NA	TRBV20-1	CSARSGIRSYTF	TGCAGTGCTAGATCCGGGATAAGGAGCTACACCTTC
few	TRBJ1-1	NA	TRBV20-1	CSAPPDTEAFF	TGCAGTGCTCCCCCAGACACTGAAGCTTTCTTT
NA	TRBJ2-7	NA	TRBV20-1	CSASGSREQYF	TGCAGTGCTAGCGGGAGCAGGGAGCAGTACTTC
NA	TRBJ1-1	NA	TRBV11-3	CASSGRNTEAFF	TGTGCCAGCAGCGGACGTAACACTGAAGCTTTCTTT
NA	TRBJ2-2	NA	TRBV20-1	CSAIWTGTGELFF	TGCAGTGCTATATGGACTGGCACCGGGGAGCTGTTTTTT
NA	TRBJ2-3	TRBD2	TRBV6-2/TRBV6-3	CASRLAGVGSDTQYF	TGTGCCAGTAGACTAGCGGGAGTAGGGTCAGATACGCAGTATTTT
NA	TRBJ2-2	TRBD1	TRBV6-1	CASRTGQGNTGELFF	TGTGCCAGCAGAACGGGACAGGGGAACACCGGGGAGCTGTTTTTT
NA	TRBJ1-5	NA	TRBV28	CASSLRTENQPQHF	TGTGCCAGCAGTTTAAGGACAGAGAATCAGCCCCAGCATTTT